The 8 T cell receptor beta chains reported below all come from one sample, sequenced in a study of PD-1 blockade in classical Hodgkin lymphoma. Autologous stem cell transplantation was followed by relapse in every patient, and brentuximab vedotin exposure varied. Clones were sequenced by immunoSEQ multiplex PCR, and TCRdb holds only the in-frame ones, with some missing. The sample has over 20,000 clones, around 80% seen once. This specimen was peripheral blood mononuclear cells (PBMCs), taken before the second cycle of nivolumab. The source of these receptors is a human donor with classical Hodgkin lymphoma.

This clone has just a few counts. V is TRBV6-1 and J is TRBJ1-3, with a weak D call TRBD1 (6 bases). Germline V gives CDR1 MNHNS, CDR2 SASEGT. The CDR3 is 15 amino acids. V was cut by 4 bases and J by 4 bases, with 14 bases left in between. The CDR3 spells CASSVTGTSGNTIYF. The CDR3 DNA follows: TGTGCCAGCAGTGTTACAGGGACCTCCGGAAACACCATATATTTT.

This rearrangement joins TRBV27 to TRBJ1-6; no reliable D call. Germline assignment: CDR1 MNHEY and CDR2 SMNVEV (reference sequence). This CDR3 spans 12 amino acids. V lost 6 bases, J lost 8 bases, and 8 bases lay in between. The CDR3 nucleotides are TGTGCCAGCAGGTCAGAGGATTCACCCCTCCACTTT. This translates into CASRSEDSPLHF.

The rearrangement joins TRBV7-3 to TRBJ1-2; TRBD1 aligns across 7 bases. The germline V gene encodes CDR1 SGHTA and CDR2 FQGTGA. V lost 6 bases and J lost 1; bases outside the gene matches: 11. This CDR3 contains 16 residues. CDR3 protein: CASSRSTGVRNYGYTF. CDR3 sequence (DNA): TGTGCCAGCAGTCGGTCTACAGGGGTACGTAACTATGGCTACACCTTC.

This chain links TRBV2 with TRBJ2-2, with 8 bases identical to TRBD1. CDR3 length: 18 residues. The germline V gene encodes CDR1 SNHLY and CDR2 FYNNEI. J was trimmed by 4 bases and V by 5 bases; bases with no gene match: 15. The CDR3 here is CASSHRTGPYGITGELFF. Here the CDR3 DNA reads TGTGCCAGCAGTCACCGGACAGGGCCGTACGGGATCACCGGGGAGCTGTTTTTT.

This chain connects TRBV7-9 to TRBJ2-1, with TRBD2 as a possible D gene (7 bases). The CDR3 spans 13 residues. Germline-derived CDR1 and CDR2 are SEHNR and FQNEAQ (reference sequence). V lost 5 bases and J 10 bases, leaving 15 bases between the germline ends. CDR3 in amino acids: CASSADGGLEQFF. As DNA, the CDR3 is TGTGCCAGCAGCGCCGACGGGGGGCTGGAGCAGTTCTTC. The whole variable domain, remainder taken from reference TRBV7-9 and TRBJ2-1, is DTGVSQNPRHKITKRGQNVTFRCDPISEHNRLYWYRQTLGQGPEFLTYFQNEAQLEKSRLLSDRFSAERPKGSFSTLEIQRTEQGDSAMYLCASSADGGLEQFFGPGTRLTVL.

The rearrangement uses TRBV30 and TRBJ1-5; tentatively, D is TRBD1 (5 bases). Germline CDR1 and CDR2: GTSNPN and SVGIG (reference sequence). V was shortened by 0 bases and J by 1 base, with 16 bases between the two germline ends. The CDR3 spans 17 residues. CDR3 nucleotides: TGTGCCTGGAGTGTACGGGAGGGGTTCACGAGCAATCAGCCCCAGCATTTT. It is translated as CAWSVREGFTSNQPQHF.

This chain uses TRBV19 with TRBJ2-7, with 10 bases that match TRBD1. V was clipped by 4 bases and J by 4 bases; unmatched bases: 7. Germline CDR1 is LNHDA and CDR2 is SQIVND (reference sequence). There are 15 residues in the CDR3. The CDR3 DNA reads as TGTGCCAGTAGTAGAACCGGGACAGGGGAGTACGAGCAGTACTTC. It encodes CASSRTGTGEYEQYF.

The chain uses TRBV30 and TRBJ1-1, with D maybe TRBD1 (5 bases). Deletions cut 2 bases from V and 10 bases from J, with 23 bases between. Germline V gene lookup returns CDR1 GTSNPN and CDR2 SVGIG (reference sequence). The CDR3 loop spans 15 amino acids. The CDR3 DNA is TGTGCCTGGAGTCCCAGGGCGGCCATATCTTCTTCAGCTTTCTTT. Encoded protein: CAWSPRAAISSSAFF.